The TCR beta chain described here comes from a study of regulatory T cells in long-lasting Graves disease. Documented time point: newly diagnosed GD, antithyroid drugs for less than 3 months. Extracted PBMC RNA gave rise to the TCR library. This clonotype occurred many times. To make TCR beta libraries, researchers used iRepertoire HTBI primers and Arm-PCR of CDR3 regions. Each CDR3 protein is one row after TCRdb ran MiXCR on the multiplex PCR reads. Among about 430,000 distinct CDR3 sequences listed, 15% were seen once. Germline CDR1 SEHNR, CDR2 FQNEAQ (reference sequence). This CDR3 spans 15 amino acids. V lost 8 bases to trimming and J lost 3 bases; unmatched junction nucleotides: 9. The same sample was also used in a study of T cells in Graves' hyperthyroidism and ophthalmopathy.

The sample was peripheral blood mononuclear cells (PBMCs), taken at new diagnosis, from a patient treated with antithyroid drugs. The sequence came from a woman between 40 and 55 years old with Graves disease. The chain combines TRBV7-9 with TRBJ2-2, with TRBD1 identical over 7 bases. CDR3 residues: CASQPGTADTGELFF. DNA of the CDR3: TGTGCCAGCCAGCCCGGGACAGCAGACACCGGGGAGCTGTTTTTT.